The 26 T cell receptor beta chains reported below all come from one sample, sequenced in a study of T cell repertoires in cytomegalovirus infection. TCRdb passed the reads through MiXCR, listing each CDR3 protein once. The sample lists a few hundred thousand distinct CDR3 sequences; approximately 42% were seen once. What these receptors recognize is not known. Source: cultured PBMCs, taken from culture after CMV antigen stimulation. Receptors originate from a human donor in good health (CMV status not recorded). Some clones in this sample may be carry-over from other donors' samples.

The V gene is TRBV6-6, the J gene TRBJ2-7; D tentatively fits TRBD1 or TRBD2 (6 bases each). Germline assignment: CDR1 MNHNY and CDR2 SVGAGI (reference sequence). V dropped 6 bases and J dropped 3 bases, with 18 bases sitting between them. The CDR3 has 15 amino acids. CDR3 region: CASREGGQPYYEQYF. CDR3 in DNA: TGTGCCAGCAGGGAGGGCGGACAGCCGTACTACGAGCAGTACTTC.

The chain links TRBV12-3 or TRBV12-4 to TRBJ2-3, with D unresolved. The V end lost 6 bases, the J end lost 6 bases, and 10 bases lay between the germline ends. The CDR3 sequence is 12 residues long. The CDR3 DNA reads TGTGCCAGCAGGCGACCTATGGATACGCAGTATTTT. Its translation is CASRRPMDTQYF.

This clonotype was recorded a few times. The rearrangement uses TRBV19 and TRBJ1-2; 8 bases match TRBD1. Unmatched junction bases numbered 7, after V lost 6 bases and J lost 7 bases. CDR1 and CDR2 from the germline V gene are LNHDA and SQIVND (reference sequence). CDR3 length: 13 amino acids. CDR3 protein: CASRKGQDVGYTF. CDR3 DNA sequence: TGTGCCAGTAGGAAGGGACAGGATGTTGGCTACACCTTC. Full variable domain (remainder filled in from reference TRBV19 and TRBJ1-2): DGGITQSPKYLFRKEGQNVTLSCEQNLNHDAMYWYRQDPGQGLRLIYYSQIVNDFQKGDIAEGYSVSREKKESFPLTVTSAQKNPTAFYLCASRKGQDVGYTFGSGTRLTVV.

The V and J genes are TRBV20-1 and TRBJ2-5; 12 bases are a match to TRBD2. Germline-derived CDR1 and CDR2 are DFQATT and SNEGSKA (reference sequence). The CDR3 sequence is 14 residues long. Trimming cost V 6 bases and J 4 bases; bases outside gene matches: 6. As DNA, the CDR3 is TGCAGTGCCCCGCTAGCGGGGGGGACAGAGACCCAGTACTTC. Its translation is CSAPLAGGTETQYF.

Here the CDR3 DNA reads TGTGCCAGCAGCCTATCAAATTATAATTCACCCCTCCACTTT. Translating gives CASSLSNYNSPLHF. The V call is TRBV7-8, the J call TRBJ1-6; D gene ambiguous. Germline V gene lookup returns CDR1 SGHVS and CDR2 FQNEAQ. CDR3 length equals 14 residues. Between the trimmed V and J ends, which lost 5 bases and 4 bases, there was a span of 9 bases.

This clonotype was seen ten or more times. This chain uses TRBV15 with TRBJ2-3; 7 bases are shared with TRBD2. V gave up 5 bases and J gave up 2 bases; unmatched junction bases: 7. Germline V lookup: CDR1 LNHNV, CDR2 YYDKDF (reference sequence). The CDR3 extends over 15 amino acids. The CDR3 sequence: CATSLRGLYTDTQYF. The CDR3 bases are TGTGCCACCAGCTTACGGGGACTATACACAGATACGCAGTATTTT.

This clonotype was seen only a few times. The gene calls are TRBV28 and TRBJ2-7; weak D call: TRBD1 (5 bases). The length of the CDR3 is 15 residues. CDR1 and CDR2 from the germline V gene are MDHEN and SYDVKM. Trimming cost V 6 bases and J 6 bases, with 21 bases left between them. The CDR3 DNA is TGTGCCAGCAGCGACCTGGGGCAGGGCCCAGGCGAGCAGTACTTC. Protein: CASSDLGQGPGEQYF.

The chain is built from TRBV4-1 and TRBJ2-7; 10 bases are a match to TRBD2. The germline CDR1 and CDR2 sequences are MGHRA and YSYEKL. The CDR3 spans 14 residues. Losses at the gene ends were 1 base for V and 12 bases for J; bases not matched to a gene: 9. CDR3 amino acids: CASSQVVAGGRLYF. CDR3 nucleotide sequence: TGCGCCAGCAGCCAAGTGGTAGCGGGAGGTCGTTTGTACTTC.

The chain couples TRBV6-1 to TRBJ2-5; a weak D match, TRBD2 (6 bases). V was trimmed by 7 bases and J by 7 bases, leaving 19 bases between them. The CDR3 is made up of 14 amino acids. Germline V gene sequence: CDR1 MNHNS, CDR2 SASEGT. The CDR3 coding sequence is TGTGCCAGCACTAAGGAAGGGACTGGGGGGACCCAGTACTTC. It encodes CASTKEGTGGTQYF.

The chain carries TRBV11-2 and TRBJ1-1, with D perhaps TRBD1 (5 bases). Germline CDR1 reads SGHAT; CDR2 reads FQNNGV. The CDR3 extends over 12 amino acids. The V gene lost 5 bases and the J gene lost 9 bases, with 13 bases spanning the gap. Written as DNA, the CDR3 is TGTGCCAGCAGCCGCGGGGGGGATCAAGCTTTCTTT. It translates to CASSRGGDQAFF.

The chain links TRBV7-2 to TRBJ2-7; D is possibly TRBD2 (5 bases). Germline lookup yields CDR1 SGHTA and CDR2 FQGNSA. With 3 bases removed from V and 4 bases from J, the gap between germline ends came to 13 bases. This CDR3 contains 14 residues. The CDR3 DNA reads TGTGCCAGCAGCTTTTGGCGGGCTCCTTACGAGCAGTACTTC. Protein product: CASSFWRAPYEQYF.

This clonotype was counted a few times. The chain uses TRBV7-8 and TRBJ2-3, with D tentatively TRBD2 (5 bases). V shed 2 bases and J shed 1 base, with 7 bases lying between them. This CDR3 has 14 residues. Germline values: CDR1 SGHVS, CDR2 FQNEAQ. As DNA, the CDR3 is TGTGCCAGCAGCTTATGGCGGGGCACAGATACGCAGTATTTT. Residues: CASSLWRGTDTQYF.

The chain combines TRBV7-9 with TRBJ2-3; 9 nucleotides agree with TRBD2. This CDR3 spans 15 amino acids. With V trimmed by 6 bases and J by 4 bases, 8 bases remained unmatched. The V gene's germline CDR1 is SEHNR and CDR2 FQNEAQ (reference sequence). CDR3 sequence reads: CASRGGREGPDTQYF. CDR3 sequence (DNA): TGTGCCAGCAGAGGAGGGCGGGAGGGCCCAGATACGCAGTATTTT.

The V gene is TRBV9, the J gene TRBJ1-2, with 9 bases matching TRBD1. V trimming: 1 base; J trimming: 5 bases; junction bases outside the gene matches: 6. Germline V gives CDR1 SGDLS, CDR2 YYNGEE. CDR3 size: 15 residues. CDR3 sequence: CASSVNGQGRYGYTF. DNA of the CDR3: TGTGCCAGCAGCGTAAACGGACAGGGGCGATATGGCTACACCTTC. Complete variable domain (other parts from reference TRBV9 and TRBJ1-2): DSGVTQTPKHLITATGQRVTLRCSPRSGDLSVYWYQQSLDQGLQFLIQYYNGEERAKGNILERFSAQQFPDLHSELNLSSLELGDSALYFCASSVNGQGRYGYTFGSGTRLTVV.

The chain has TRBV5-6 and TRBJ2-3, with D tentatively TRBD2 (5 bases). V lost 5 bases and J 4 bases, leaving 14 bases between the germline ends. In germline, CDR1 is SGHDT, CDR2 YYEEEE. This CDR3 contains 14 residues. In DNA form, the CDR3 reads TGTGCCAGCAGTCTGAGCGGTCCCGCAGATACGCAGTATTTT. Translating it yields CASSLSGPADTQYF.

This clonotype showed up just a few times. The rearrangement links TRBV19 to TRBJ1-2; no clear D. Germline CDR1 reads LNHDA; CDR2 reads SQIVND (reference sequence). CDR3 length equals 12 residues. V was pared by 4 bases and J by 5 bases, with 8 bases between. The CDR3 sequence is CASSRQEYGYTF. For the CDR3, the DNA is TGTGCCAGTAGTAGGCAGGAGTATGGCTACACCTTC.

This clonotype was counted at least ten times. This sequence joins TRBV12-3 or TRBV12-4 and TRBJ2-5; D gene unclear. Trimming pared 0 bases from V and 4 bases from J, leaving 6 bases between. CDR3 size: 13 residues. CDR3 in amino acids: CASSLALGETQYF. The CDR3 bases are TGTGCCAGCAGTTTAGCGCTTGGAGAGACCCAGTACTTC.

The rearrangement links TRBV20-1 to TRBJ2-3, with 7 bases aligning to TRBD1. This CDR3 is built from 14 residues. Trimming took 4 bases from V and 6 from J; bases not matched to a gene: 10. Germline CDR1 reads DFQATT; CDR2 reads SNEGSKA (reference sequence). CDR3 DNA: TGCAGTGCTATGCCGGGACAGACGCATGATACGCAGTATTTT. Translation gives CSAMPGQTHDTQYF.

This clonotype was counted between two and nine times. The V gene is TRBV7-9, the J gene TRBJ2-3; D perhaps matches TRBD1 (5 bases). V lost 1 base to trimming and J lost 0 bases, with 14 bases between them. The CDR3 sequence is 17 residues long. The germline V gene has CDR1 SEHNR and CDR2 FQNEAQ (reference sequence). In nucleotides, the CDR3 is TGTGCCAGCAGCTTAGGAACAGGTGGGGCTAGCACAGATACGCAGTATTTT. Translated: CASSLGTGGASTDTQYF.

The rearrangement links TRBV5-1 to TRBJ2-3, with D hard to call. V was trimmed by 4 bases and J by 2 bases, leaving 8 bases between them. Germline loops: CDR1 SGHRS, CDR2 YFSETQ. The CDR3 is 13 amino acids. The chain's CDR3 is CASSLLITDTQYF. The CDR3 DNA sequence: TGCGCCAGCAGCCTACTTATCACAGATACGCAGTATTTT.

The gene calls are TRBV15 and TRBJ1-5; D not resolved. The CDR3 loop spans 14 amino acids. Trimming removed 0 bases from V and 7 bases from J, with 10 bases in between. The V gene's germline CDR1 is LNHNV and CDR2 YYDKDF (reference sequence). In nucleotides, the CDR3 is TGTGCCACCAGCAGAGATCGCGCCTCCCAGCCCCAGCATTTT. As protein: CATSRDRASQPQHF. The full variable domain, rest sourced from reference TRBV15 and TRBJ1-5, is DAMVIQNPRYQVTQFGKPVTLSCSQTLNHNVMYWYQQKSSQAPKLLFHYYDKDFNNEADTPDNFQSRRPNTSFCFLDIRSPGLGDTAMYLCATSRDRASQPQHFGDGTRLSIL.

This chain connects TRBV27 to TRBJ1-5; tentatively, D is TRBD1 (6 bases). The V and J ends lost 4 bases and 9 bases respectively, with 13 bases between them. Germline CDR1 MNHEY, CDR2 SMNVEV (reference sequence). The CDR3 has 13 amino acids. The chain's CDR3 is CASSSRQVGPQHF. In nucleotides, the CDR3 is TGTGCCAGCAGTTCCAGACAGGTGGGGCCCCAGCATTTT.

This chain joins TRBV28 and TRBJ1-1; TRBD1 agrees at 9 bases. Trimming at V came to 8 bases and at J to 3 bases, leaving 4 bases not matched to a gene. Germline loops: CDR1 MDHEN, CDR2 SYDVKM. The CDR3 runs to 13 residues. CDR3 nucleotide sequence: TGTGCCAGCGGACAGGGGCCCTACACTGAAGCTTTCTTT. Translated: CASGQGPYTEAFF.

The chain recombines TRBV7-8 with TRBJ2-5, with 7 bases matching TRBD2. V lost 2 bases, J lost 5 bases, and 5 bases stayed unmatched. This CDR3 region has 14 residues. CDR1 is SGHVS and CDR2 is FQNEAQ in the germline V gene. CDR3 sequence (DNA): TGTGCCAGCAGCTTACGACTAGCCGGGGAGACCCAGTACTTC. Translating gives CASSLRLAGETQYF.

The rearrangement links TRBV7-9 to TRBJ2-7, with 8 bases aligning to TRBD1. The CDR3 totals 15 residues. Per the germline V gene, CDR1 is SEHNR and CDR2 is FQNEAQ (reference sequence). Losses at the gene ends were 4 bases for V and 2 bases for J; bases not matched to a gene: 7. The CDR3 bases are TGTGCCAGCAGCTCGATAAAGGACAGGGCCTACGAGCAGTACTTC. Protein sequence: CASSSIKDRAYEQYF. Based on the CDR3 plus reference TRBV7-9 and TRBJ2-7, the full variable domain is DTGVSQNPRHKITKRGQNVTFRCDPISEHNRLYWYRQTLGQGPEFLTYFQNEAQLEKSRLLSDRFSAERPKGSFSTLEIQRTEQGDSAMYLCASSSIKDRAYEQYFGPGTRLTVT.

The chain uses TRBV28 and TRBJ1-6; D gene uncertain. Germline CDR1 is MDHEN and CDR2 is SYDVKM. The V and J ends lost 5 bases and 7 bases respectively, with 15 bases between them. There are 15 residues in the CDR3. This CDR3 is CASSPTTPRNSPLHF. DNA of the CDR3: TGTGCCAGCAGTCCTACAACACCAAGGAATTCACCCCTCCACTTT.